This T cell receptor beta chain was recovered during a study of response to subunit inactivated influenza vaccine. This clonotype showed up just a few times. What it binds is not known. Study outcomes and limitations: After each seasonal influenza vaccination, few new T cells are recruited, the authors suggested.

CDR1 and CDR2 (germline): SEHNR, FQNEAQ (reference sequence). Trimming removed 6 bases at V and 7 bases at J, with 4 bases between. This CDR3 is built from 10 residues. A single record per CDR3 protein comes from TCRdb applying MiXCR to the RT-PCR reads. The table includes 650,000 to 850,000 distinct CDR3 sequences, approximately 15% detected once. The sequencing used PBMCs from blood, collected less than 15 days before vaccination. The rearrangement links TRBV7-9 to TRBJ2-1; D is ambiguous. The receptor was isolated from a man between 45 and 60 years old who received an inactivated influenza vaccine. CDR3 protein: CASSVNEQFF. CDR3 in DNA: TGTGCCAGCAGTGTGAATGAGCAGTTCTTC.